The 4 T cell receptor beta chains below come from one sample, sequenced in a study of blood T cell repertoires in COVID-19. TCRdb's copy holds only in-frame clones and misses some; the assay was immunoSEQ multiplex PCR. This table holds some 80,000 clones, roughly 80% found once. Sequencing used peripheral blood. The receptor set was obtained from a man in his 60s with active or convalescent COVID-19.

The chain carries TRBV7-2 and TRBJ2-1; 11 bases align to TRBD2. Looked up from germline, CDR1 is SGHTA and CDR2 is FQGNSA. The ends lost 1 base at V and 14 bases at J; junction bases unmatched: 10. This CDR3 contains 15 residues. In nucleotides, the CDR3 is TGTGCCAGCAGCTTAGACCTAGCGGGGGGAGCAGGGAAGTTCTTC. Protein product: CASSLDLAGGAGKFF.

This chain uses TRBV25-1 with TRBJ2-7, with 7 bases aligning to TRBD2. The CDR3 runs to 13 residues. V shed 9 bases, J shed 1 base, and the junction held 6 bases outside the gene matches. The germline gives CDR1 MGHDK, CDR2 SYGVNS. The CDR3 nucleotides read TGTGCCAGTCGGGTCGGGGGGTCCTACGAGCAGTACTTC. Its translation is CASRVGGSYEQYF.

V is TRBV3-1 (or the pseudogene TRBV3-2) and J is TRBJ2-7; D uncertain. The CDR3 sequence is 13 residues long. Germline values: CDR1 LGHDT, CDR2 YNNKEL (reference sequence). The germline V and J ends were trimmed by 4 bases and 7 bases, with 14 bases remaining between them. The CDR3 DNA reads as TGTGCCAGCAGCCTCCTAGGCCACCCTGAGCAGTACTTC. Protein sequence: CASSLLGHPEQYF.

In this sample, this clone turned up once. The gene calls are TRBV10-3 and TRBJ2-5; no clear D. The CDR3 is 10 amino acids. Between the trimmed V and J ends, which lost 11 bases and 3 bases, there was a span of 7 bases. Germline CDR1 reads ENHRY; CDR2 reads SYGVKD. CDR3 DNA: TGTGCCGTAGCCAAAGAGACCCAGTACTTC. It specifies CAVAKETQYF.